The clone carrying this T cell receptor beta chain was seen more than once but under ten times. The data stem from a study of regulatory T cells in long-lasting Graves disease. Study at large: For a period under 3 months, newly diagnosed Graves' patients had taken antithyroid drugs.

According to the study, TCR beta libraries were built with iRepertoire HTBI primers and CDR3-region Arm-PCR. Via MiXCR, TCRdb re-called the multiplex PCR reads, giving one row per CDR3 protein. The profile covers a few hundred thousand distinct CDR3 sequences, with around 15% appearing a single time and 17% taken by the ten largest. As for time point: newly diagnosed GD, antithyroid drugs for less than 3 months. There was RNA extracted from PBMCs, and the TCR library was made from it. There are 16 residues in the CDR3. Germline lookup yields CDR1 KGHSH and CDR2 LQKENI. V was cut by 3 bases and J by 4 bases, with 18 bases left in between. These records were also assigned to another study, of T cells in Graves' hyperthyroidism and ophthalmopathy.

The genes are TRBV18 and TRBJ2-5, with D maybe TRBD1 (5 bases). Sequencing was performed on peripheral blood mononuclear cells (PBMCs), taken at new diagnosis, from a patient treated with antithyroid drugs. The sequence derives from a woman aged 45-59 years with Graves disease. The CDR3 reads CASSPTRTPQGETQYF. In DNA form, the CDR3 reads TGTGCCAGCTCACCCACGAGAACACCCCAGGGAGAGACCCAGTACTTC.